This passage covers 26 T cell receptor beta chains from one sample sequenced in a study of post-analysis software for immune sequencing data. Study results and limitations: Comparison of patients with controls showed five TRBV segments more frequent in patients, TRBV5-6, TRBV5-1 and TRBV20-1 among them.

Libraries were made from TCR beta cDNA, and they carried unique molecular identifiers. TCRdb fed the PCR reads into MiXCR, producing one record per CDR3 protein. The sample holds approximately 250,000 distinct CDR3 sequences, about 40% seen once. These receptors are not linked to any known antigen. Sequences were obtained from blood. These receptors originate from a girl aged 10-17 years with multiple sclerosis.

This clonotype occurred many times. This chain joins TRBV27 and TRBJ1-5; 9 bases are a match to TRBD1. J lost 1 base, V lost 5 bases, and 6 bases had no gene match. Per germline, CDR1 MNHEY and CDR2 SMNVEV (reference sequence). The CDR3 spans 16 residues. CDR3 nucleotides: TGTGCCAGCAGTCCTACGGGACAGGGAAGCAATCAGCCCCAGCATTTT. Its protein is CASSPTGQGSNQPQHF.

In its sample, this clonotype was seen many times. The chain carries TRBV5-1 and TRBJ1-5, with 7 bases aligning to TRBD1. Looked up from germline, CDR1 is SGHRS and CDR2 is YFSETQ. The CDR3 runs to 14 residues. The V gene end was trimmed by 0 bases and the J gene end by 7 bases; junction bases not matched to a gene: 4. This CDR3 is CASSLGEGAQPQHF. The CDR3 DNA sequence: TGCGCCAGCAGCTTGGGTGAGGGGGCACAGCCCCAGCATTTT.

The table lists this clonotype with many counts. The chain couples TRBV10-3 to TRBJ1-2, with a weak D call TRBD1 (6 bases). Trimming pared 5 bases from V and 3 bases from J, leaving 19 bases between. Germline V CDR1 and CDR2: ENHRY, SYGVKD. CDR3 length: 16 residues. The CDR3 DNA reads TGTGCCATCAGTTGGGGCAGGGGCGAAGGTCACTATGGCTACACCTTC. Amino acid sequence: CAISWGRGEGHYGYTF.

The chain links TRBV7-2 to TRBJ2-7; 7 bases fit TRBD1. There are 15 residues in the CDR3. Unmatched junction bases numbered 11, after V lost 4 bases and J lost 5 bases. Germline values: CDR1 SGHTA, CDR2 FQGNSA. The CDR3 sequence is CASSSRQGPQDEQYF. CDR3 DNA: TGTGCCAGCAGCTCCCGACAGGGCCCTCAAGACGAGCAGTACTTC.

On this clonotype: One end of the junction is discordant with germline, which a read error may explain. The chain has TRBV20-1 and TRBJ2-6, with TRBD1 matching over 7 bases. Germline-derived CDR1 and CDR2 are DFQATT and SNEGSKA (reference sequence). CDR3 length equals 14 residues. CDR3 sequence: CSARAGGGANVRTF. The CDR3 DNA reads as TGCAGTGCTCGGGCAGGGGGTGGGGCCAACGTCCGGACTTTC.

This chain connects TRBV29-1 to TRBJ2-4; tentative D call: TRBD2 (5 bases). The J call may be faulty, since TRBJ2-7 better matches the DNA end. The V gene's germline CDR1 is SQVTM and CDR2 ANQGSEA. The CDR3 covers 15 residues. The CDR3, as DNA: TGCAGCGTTGCCCATTCCCTAGGACTTACCTACGAGCAGTACTTC. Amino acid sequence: CSVAHSLGLTYEQYF.

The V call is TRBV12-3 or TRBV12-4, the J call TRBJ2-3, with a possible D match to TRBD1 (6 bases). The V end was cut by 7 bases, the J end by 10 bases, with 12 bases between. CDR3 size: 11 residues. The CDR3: CASTLRGAQYF. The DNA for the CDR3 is TGTGCCAGCACCCTCAGGGGAGCGCAGTATTTT.

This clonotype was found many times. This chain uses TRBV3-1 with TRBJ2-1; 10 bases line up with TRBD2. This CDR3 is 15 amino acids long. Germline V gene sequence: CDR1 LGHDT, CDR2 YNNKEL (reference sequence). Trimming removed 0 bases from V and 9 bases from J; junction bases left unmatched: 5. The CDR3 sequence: CASSQDTSGIFEQFF. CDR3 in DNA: TGTGCCAGCAGCCAAGATACTAGCGGGATTTTTGAGCAGTTCTTC.

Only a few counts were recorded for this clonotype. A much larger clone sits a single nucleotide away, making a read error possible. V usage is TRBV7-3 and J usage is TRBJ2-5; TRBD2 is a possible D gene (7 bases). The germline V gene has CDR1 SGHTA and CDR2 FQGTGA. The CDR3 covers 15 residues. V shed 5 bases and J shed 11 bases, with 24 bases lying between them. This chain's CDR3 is CASSRGASKTNEQYF. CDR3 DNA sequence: TGTGCCAGCAGCCGGGGGGCGTCTAAGACCAATGAGCAGTACTTC. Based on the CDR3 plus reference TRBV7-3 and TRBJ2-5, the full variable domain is GAGVSQTPSNKVTEKGKYVELRCDPISGHTALYWYRQSLGQGPEFLIYFQGTGAADDSGLPNDRFFAVRPEGSVSTLKIQRTERGDSAVYLCASSRGASKTNEQYFGPGTRLLVL.

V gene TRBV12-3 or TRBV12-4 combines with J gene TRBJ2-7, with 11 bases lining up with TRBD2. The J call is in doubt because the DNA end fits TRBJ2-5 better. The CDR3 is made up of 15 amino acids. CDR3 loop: CASGISGGAEETQYF. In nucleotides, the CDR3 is TGTGCCAGCGGTATTAGCGGGGGGGCCGAGGAGACCCAGTACTTC.

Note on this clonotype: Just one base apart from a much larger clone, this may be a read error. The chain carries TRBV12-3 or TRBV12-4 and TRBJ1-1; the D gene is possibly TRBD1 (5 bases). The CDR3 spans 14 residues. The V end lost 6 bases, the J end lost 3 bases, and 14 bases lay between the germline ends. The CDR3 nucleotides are TGTGCCAGCAGACTCAATATAGGGGACACTGAAGCTTTCTTT. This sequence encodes CASRLNIGDTEAFF.

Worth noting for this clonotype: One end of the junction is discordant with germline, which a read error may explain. The CDR3 DNA reads as TGTGCCAGCGGCCAAGGAGGGACAGGCTACGAGCAGTACTTC. It yields the protein CASGQGGTGYEQYF. The V gene is TRBV3-1, the J gene TRBJ2-7; 8 nucleotides line up with TRBD1. Germline CDR1 is LGHDT and CDR2 is YNNKEL (reference sequence). This CDR3 is 14 amino acids long.

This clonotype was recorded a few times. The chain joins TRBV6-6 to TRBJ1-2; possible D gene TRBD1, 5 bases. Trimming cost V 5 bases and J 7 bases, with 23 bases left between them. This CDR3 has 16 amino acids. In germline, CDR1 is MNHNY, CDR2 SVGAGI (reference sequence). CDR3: CASSKTTRVLPSGYTF. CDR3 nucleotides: TGTGCCAGCAGTAAAACAACCAGGGTCCTCCCCTCTGGCTACACCTTC.

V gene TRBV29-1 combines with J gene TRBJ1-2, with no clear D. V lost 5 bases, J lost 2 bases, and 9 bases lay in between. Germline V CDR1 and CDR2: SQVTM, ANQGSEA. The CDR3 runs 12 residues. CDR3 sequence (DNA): TGCAGCGTTCCGAGGCTCAACTATGGCTACACCTTC. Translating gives CSVPRLNYGYTF.

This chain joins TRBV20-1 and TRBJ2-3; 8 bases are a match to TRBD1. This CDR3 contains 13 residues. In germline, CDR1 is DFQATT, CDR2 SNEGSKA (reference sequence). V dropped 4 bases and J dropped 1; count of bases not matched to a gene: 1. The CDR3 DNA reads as TGCAGTGCTATGGGACAGGGCACAGATACGCAGTATTTT. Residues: CSAMGQGTDTQYF.

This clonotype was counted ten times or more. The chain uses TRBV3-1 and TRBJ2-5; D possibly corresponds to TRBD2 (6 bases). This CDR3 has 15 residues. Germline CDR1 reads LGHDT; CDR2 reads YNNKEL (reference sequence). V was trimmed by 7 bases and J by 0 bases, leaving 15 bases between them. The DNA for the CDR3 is TGTGCCAGCACCTCTACTTGGGGGGACCAAGAGACCCAGTACTTC. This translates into CASTSTWGDQETQYF.

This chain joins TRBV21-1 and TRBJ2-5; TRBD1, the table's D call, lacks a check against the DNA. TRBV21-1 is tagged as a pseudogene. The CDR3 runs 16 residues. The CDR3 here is CASSKEPGQDQETQYF. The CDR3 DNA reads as TGTGCCAGCAGCAAGGAACCGGGACAGGACCAAGAGACCCAGTACTTC.

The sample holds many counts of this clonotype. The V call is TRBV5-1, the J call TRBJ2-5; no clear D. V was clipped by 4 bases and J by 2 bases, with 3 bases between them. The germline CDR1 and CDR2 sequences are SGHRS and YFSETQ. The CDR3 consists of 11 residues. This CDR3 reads CASSEQETQYF. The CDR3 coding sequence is TGCGCCAGCAGCGAGCAAGAGACCCAGTACTTC.

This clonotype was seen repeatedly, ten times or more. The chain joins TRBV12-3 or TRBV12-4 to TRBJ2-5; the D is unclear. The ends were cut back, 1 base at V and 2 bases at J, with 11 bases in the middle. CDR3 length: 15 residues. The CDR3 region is CASSLDRVLQETQYF. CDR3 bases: TGTGCCAGCAGTTTAGACCGCGTCCTACAAGAGACCCAGTACTTC.

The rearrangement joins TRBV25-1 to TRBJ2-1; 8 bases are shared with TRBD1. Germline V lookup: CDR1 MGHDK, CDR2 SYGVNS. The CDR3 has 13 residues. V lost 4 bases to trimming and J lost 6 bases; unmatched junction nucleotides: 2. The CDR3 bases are TGTGCCAGCAGTGGCCAGGGGGCCAATGAGCAGTTCTTC. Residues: CASSGQGANEQFF. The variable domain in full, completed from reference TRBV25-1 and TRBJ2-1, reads EADIYQTPRYLVIGTGKKITLECSQTMGHDKMYWYQQDPGMELHLIHYSYGVNSTEKGDLSSESTVSRIRTEHFPLTLESARPSHTSQYLCASSGQGANEQFFGPGTRLTVL.

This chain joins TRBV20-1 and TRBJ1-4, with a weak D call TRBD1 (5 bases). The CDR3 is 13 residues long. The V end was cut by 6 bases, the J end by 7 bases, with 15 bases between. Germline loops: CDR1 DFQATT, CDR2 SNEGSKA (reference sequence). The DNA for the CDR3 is TGCAGTGCCGGGGGGAAAGCTGGTGAAAAACTGTTTTTT. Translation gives CSAGGKAGEKLFF.

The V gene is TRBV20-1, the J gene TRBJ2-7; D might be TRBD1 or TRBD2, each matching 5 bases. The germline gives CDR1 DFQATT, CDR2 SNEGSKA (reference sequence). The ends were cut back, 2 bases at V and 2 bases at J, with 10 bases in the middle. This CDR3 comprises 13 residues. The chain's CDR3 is CSARWDPTYEQYF. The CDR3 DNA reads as TGCAGTGCTAGATGGGACCCTACCTACGAGCAGTACTTC.

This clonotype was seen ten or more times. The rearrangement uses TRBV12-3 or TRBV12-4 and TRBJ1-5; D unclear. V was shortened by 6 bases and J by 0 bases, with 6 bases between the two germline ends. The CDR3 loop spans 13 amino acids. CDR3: CASSENSNQPQHF. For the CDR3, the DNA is TGTGCCAGCAGCGAGAATAGCAATCAGCCCCAGCATTTT.

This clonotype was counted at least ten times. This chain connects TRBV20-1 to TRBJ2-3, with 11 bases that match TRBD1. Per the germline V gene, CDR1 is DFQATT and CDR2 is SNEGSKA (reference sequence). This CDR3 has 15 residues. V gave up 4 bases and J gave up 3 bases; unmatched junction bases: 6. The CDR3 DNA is TGCAGTGCTAAGACCGGGACAGGGGGTACAGATACGCAGTATTTT. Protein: CSAKTGTGGTDTQYF.

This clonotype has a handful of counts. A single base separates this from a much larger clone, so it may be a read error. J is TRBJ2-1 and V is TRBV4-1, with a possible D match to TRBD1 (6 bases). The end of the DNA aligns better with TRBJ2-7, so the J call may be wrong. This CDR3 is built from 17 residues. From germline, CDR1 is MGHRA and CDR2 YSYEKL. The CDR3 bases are TGCGCCAGCAGCCAGGTACAGGGAAGGGGCTCCTACAATGAGCAGTACTTC. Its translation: CASSQVQGRGSYNEQYF.

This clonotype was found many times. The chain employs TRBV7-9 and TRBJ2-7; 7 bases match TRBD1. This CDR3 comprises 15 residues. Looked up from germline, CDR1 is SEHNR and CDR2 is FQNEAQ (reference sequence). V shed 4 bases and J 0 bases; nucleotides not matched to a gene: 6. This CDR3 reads CASSSTTGTSYEQYF. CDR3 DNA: TGTGCCAGCAGCTCGACGACAGGGACCTCCTACGAGCAGTACTTC. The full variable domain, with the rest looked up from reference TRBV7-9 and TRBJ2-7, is DTGVSQNPRHKITKRGQNVTFRCDPISEHNRLYWYRQTLGQGPEFLTYFQNEAQLEKSRLLSDRFSAERPKGSFSTLEIQRTEQGDSAMYLCASSSTTGTSYEQYFGPGTRLTVT.